The 9 T cell receptor beta chains below were found in one sample sequenced in a study of T cell repertoires in cytomegalovirus infection. TCRdb processed the reads anew with MiXCR; each CDR3 protein has one entry. Counted here are a few hundred thousand distinct CDR3 sequences, more than 30% occurring once; the ten biggest clones make up under 20%. These receptors have no identified antigens. The sequencing used cultured PBMCs, collected from culture after CMV antigen stimulation. The source of these receptors is a human donor in good health (CMV status not recorded). Some clones in this sample may be carry-over from other donors' samples.

In this sample, this clonotype turned up many times. The chain recombines TRBV12-3 or TRBV12-4 with TRBJ1-1, with TRBD1 as a possible D gene (6 bases). This CDR3 is built from 13 residues. Trimming stripped 5 bases from V and 10 bases from J, with 17 bases between. The CDR3 nucleotides read TGTGCCAGCAGTCTTCAGCAGGGGAGCACAGCTTTCTTT. Its translation is CASSLQQGSTAFF.

In its sample, this clonotype was seen many times. V is TRBV7-8 and J is TRBJ2-3; 10 nucleotides agree with TRBD2. After removal of 1 base from V and 1 base from J, the junction contained 5 bases not matched to a gene. CDR1 is SGHVS and CDR2 is FQNEAQ in the germline V gene. This CDR3 comprises 17 residues. The CDR3: CASSLGSAGGGTDTQYF. The CDR3 bases are TGTGCCAGCAGCTTAGGATCAGCGGGAGGGGGCACAGATACGCAGTATTTT. The full variable domain, its missing parts supplied by reference TRBV7-8 and TRBJ2-3, is GAGVSQSPRYKVAKRGQDVALRCDPISGHVSLFWYQQALGQGPEFLTYFQNEAQLDKSGLPSDRFFAERPEGSVSTLKIQRTQQEDSAVYLCASSLGSAGGGTDTQYFGPGTRLTVL.

The chain recombines TRBV27 with TRBJ2-3; D is unresolved. Germline CDR1 MNHEY, CDR2 SMNVEV (reference sequence). Trimming removed 1 base at V and 0 bases at J, with 8 bases between. This CDR3 has 15 amino acids. The CDR3 protein is CASSLYSTSTDTQYF. CDR3 DNA: TGTGCCAGCAGTTTATATTCGACTAGCACAGATACGCAGTATTTT.

The V call is TRBV29-1, the J call TRBJ1-1; 9 bases agree with TRBD1. Germline assignment: CDR1 SQVTM and CDR2 ANQGSEA. CDR3 length equals 13 residues. J was trimmed by 11 bases and V by 7 bases; bases with no gene match: 14. The chain's CDR3 is CSDDRDRDLGAFF. The CDR3 region has the DNA TGCAGCGATGACCGGGACAGGGATCTTGGGGCTTTCTTT.

The table lists this clonotype with a few counts. CDR3 region: CASSTLWAGGPDTQYF. As DNA, the CDR3 is TGTGCCAGCAGTACCCTCTGGGCGGGAGGGCCAGATACGCAGTATTTT. This chain joins TRBV6-2 or TRBV6-3 and TRBJ2-3, with 9 bases lining up with TRBD2. Germline-derived CDR1 and CDR2 are MNHEY and SVGEGT. This CDR3 region has 16 residues. The V segment lost 5 bases and the J segment 4 bases; nucleotides outside the gene matches: 10.

The genes are TRBV12-5 and TRBJ1-2; D call uncertain. The CDR3 is 14 residues long. CDR1 and CDR2 from the germline V gene are LGHNT and FRNRAP. Deletions cut 1 base from V and 6 bases from J, with 12 bases between. CDR3 nucleotides: TGTGCTAGTGGTTTGGCAAAACAGAGGGATGGCTACACCTTC. It yields the protein CASGLAKQRDGYTF.

The genes are TRBV2 and TRBJ2-1; D perhaps matches TRBD2 (7 bases). The CDR3 contains 15 residues. With 2 bases removed from V and 6 bases from J, the gap between germline ends came to 14 bases. CDR1 is SNHLY, CDR2 FYNNEI, per germline. CDR3 in amino acids: CASSELLGGANEQFF. DNA for the CDR3: TGTGCCAGCAGTGAACTCCTTGGGGGGGCCAATGAGCAGTTCTTC.

This clonotype occurred a few times. This chain uses TRBV4-3 with TRBJ2-2; no definite D call. CDR3 length: 15 amino acids. V was cut by 1 base and J by 2 bases, with 8 bases left in between. CDR1 LGHNA and CDR2 YSLEER come from the germline V gene. The CDR3 DNA is TGCGCCAGCAGCCAAGGGATTGGAAACACCGGGGAGCTGTTTTTT. This translates into CASSQGIGNTGELFF.

The rearrangement links TRBV7-8 to TRBJ1-5; a possible D gene is TRBD1 (6 bases). V shed 5 bases and J shed 11 bases, with 13 bases lying between them. CDR1 and CDR2 (germline): SGHVS, FQNEAQ. The CDR3 loop spans 12 amino acids. CDR3 sequence reads: CASSQRDMSQHF. The DNA of the CDR3 is TGTGCCAGCAGCCAAAGGGACATGTCCCAGCATTTT.